Listed below are T cell receptor beta chains from one sample, sequenced in a study of tumor and adjacent non-tumor tissue in lung cancer. TCRdb reprocessed the multiplex PCR reads with MiXCR, giving one entry per CDR3 protein. Of approximately 82,000 distinct CDR3 sequences in the sample, over 60% were seen once. Specimen: distant non-tumor lung tissue. Every receptor here comes from a man between 65 and 85 years old with non-small cell lung cancer. CDR3s include the opening cysteine and the closing phenylalanine or tryptophan. The order of the fields is clone size, V gene, J gene, D gene, CDR3 protein, CDR3 DNA. D genes are given only for firm matches. Where a row states a size, it is once, few, many or the class of an expanded clone; other rows omit it.

.	TRBV29-1	TRBJ2-2	TRBD2	CSALGTSFTGDLFF	TGCAGCGCATTAGGGACTAGCTTCACCGGTGATCTGTTTTTT
.	TRBV6-6	TRBJ2-7	.	CVSNPGQIYYEQYF	TGTGTCAGCAACCCCGGACAGATATACTACGAGCAGTACTTC
.	TRBV4-1	TRBJ1-5	.	CANSQTDGRPQHF	TGCGCCAACAGCCAAACGGACGGACGGCCCCAGCATTTT
.	TRBV29-1	TRBJ2-7	.	CSAGSYKQCF	TGTAGCGCCGGGAGCTACAAGCAGTGCTTC
.	TRBV10-3	TRBJ2-5	TRBD2	CAINRGLAGNGETQYF	TGTGCCATCAACAGGGGACTAGCGGGAAACGGAGAGACCCAGTACTTC
.	TRBV5-1	TRBJ1-2	.	CVSSTIGPNDGYTF	TGCGTCAGCAGCACCATCGGGCCGAACGACGGCTACACCTTC
few	TRBV19	TRBJ2-2	.	CASKNPGTTETIGELFF	TGTGCCAGCAAAAATCCCGGGACCACCGAGACGATAGGGGAGCTGTTTTTT
.	TRBV6-2/TRBV6-3	TRBJ1-2	.	CASSYRDMGSRGYTF	TGTGCCAGCAGTTACCGGGACATGGGTTCGCGGGGCTACACCTTC
once	TRBV11-2	TRBJ1-6	TRBD1	CTSSSGTGYNSPLHF	TGTACCAGCAGCTCCGGGACAGGGTATAATTCACCCCTCCACTTT
.	TRBV6-1	TRBJ2-1	TRBD1	CDSRYRDRGYDEQFF	TGTGACAGCAGGTACAGGGACAGGGGGTATGATGAGCAGTTCTTC
.	TRBV28	TRBJ2-7	.	CVSSPRLQTTYEQYF	TGTGTCAGCAGCCCAAGGCTCCAGACTACCTACGAGCAGTACTTC
.	TRBV11-3	TRBJ2-1	TRBD2	CASSLDPTGGRSEQSF	TGTGCCAGCAGCTTAGATCCCACGGGAGGCAGGAGTGAGCAGTCCTTC
.	TRBV11-1	TRBJ2-1	.	CASSPLTIGKNNEQFF	TGTGCCAGCAGTCCGCTAACTATCGGTAAAAACAATGAGCAGTTCTTC
.	TRBV29-1	TRBJ2-5	.	CSVDRAGNGETQYF	TGCAGCGTGGACCGGGCAGGGAATGGGGAGACCCAGTACTTC
.	TRBV11-3	TRBJ1-1	TRBD1	CASSFWDRTLKTEDLF	TGTGCCAGCAGCTTCTGGGACAGAACCCTGAAGACTGAAGATCTCTTT
.	TRBV14	TRBJ2-1	TRBD2	CARSPLAGFCYNEQFF	TGTGCCAGGAGCCCCCTAGCGGGTTTCTGCTACAATGAGCAGTTCTTC
many	TRBV19	TRBJ2-7	.	CASKYQGHSYEQYF	TGTGCCAGTAAATACCAGGGGCACTCCTACGAGCAGTACTTC
.	TRBV5-5	TRBJ1-1	.	CASSLDLNIEAFF	TGTGCCAGCAGTTTGGACCTTAACATTGAAGCTTTCTTT
.	TRBV20-1	TRBJ1-5	.	CCAQIPGDNQPQHF	TGTTGTGCTCAAATACCCGGGGACAATCAGCCTCAGCATTTT
.	TRBV5-4	TRBJ2-5	.	CASTWRVGNQDTQYF	TGTGCCAGCACCTGGCGGGTGGGTAACCAAGATACCCAGTACTTC
.	TRBV11-3	TRBJ2-3	TRBD1	CASSLRQGATDTLYF	TGTGCCAGCAGCCTTAGACAGGGAGCTACAGATACGCTGTATTTT
.	TRBV10-3	TRBJ2-1	.	CAISESKQGILF	TGTGCCATCAGTGAGTCGAAACAGGGAATCCTCTTC
.	TRBV6-5	TRBJ1-1	TRBD1	CASTPTGTGVGNEAFF	TGTGCCAGCACCCCAACCGGGACAGGGGTGGGAAATGAAGCATTCTTT
.	TRBV7-3	TRBJ2-3	.	CASKKIGSGTDTQYF	TGTGCCAGCAAAAAAATAGGTAGCGGAACAGATACGCAGTATTTT
.	TRBV11-2	TRBJ2-3	TRBD1	CASSSQGFSNTQYF	TGTGCCAGTAGCTCACAGGGGTTCTCAAATACGCAATATTTT
medium-sized	TRBV6-2/TRBV6-3	TRBJ1-5	.	CASGRAGAGQPQHF	TGTGCCAGCGGCAGGGCGGGGGCGGGGCAGCCCCAGCATTTT
.	TRBV10-2	TRBJ2-7	TRBD2	CVSSNTSGSYEQYF	TGCGTCAGCAGTAATACTAGCGGGAGCTACGAGCAGTACTTC
.	TRBV5-8	TRBJ2-7	.	CVSSPEGSPYEQYF	TGTGTCAGCAGCCCGGAGGGTTCCCCCTACGAGCAGTACTTC
.	TRBV11-2	TRBJ2-7	.	CAGSPDTLEQYF	TGTGCCGGCAGCCCTGACACCCTCGAGCAGTACTTC
few	TRBV5-6	TRBJ1-5	.	CASSLSGVLLGSPHHF	TGTGCCAGCAGCTTGTCCGGGGTGTTGCTCGGGTCGCCCCATCATTTT
.	TRBV6-1	TRBJ2-3	.	CAIGESSFTQYF	TGTGCCATCGGTGAATCCAGTTTTACGCAGTATTTC
.	TRBV4-3	TRBJ2-7	.	CARSHTTKEFQEQYF	TGCGCCAGAAGCCACACCACCAAGGAGTTCCAGGAGCAGTACTTC
.	TRBV4-1	TRBJ2-7	TRBD2	CASSLKLAGEGDEQYF	TGCGCCAGCAGCCTGAAACTAGCGGGAGAGGGGGATGAGCAGTACTTC
.	TRBV20-1	TRBJ2-6	.	CSAGGRGGSGANVLTF	TGCAGTGCCGGGGGGAGAGGGGGCTCTGGGGCCAACGTCCTGACTTTC
.	TRBV4-1	TRBJ2-7	.	CASCRTLAGEGDEQYF	TGCGCCAGCTGCCGGACACTAGCAGGGGAGGGGGACGAGCAGTACTTC
.	TRBV15	TRBJ1-3	.	CATSRDQGSGNTIYF	TGTGCCACCAGCAGAGATCAGGGCTCTGGAAACACCATATATTTT
.	TRBV11-3	TRBJ2-7	TRBD1	CTSRTGVSYEQYF	TGTACCAGCAGGACAGGGGTTTCCTACGAGCAGTACTTC
.	TRBV6-5	TRBJ1-2	.	CVSWGGGYCYTF	TGTGTCAGCTGGGGGGGTGGCTATTGCTACACCTTC
few	TRBV5-5	TRBJ1-1	TRBD1	CASSYQPGQGAGMNEAFF	TGTGCCAGCAGTTACCAGCCGGGACAGGGGGCGGGTATGAATGAAGCTTTCTTT
.	TRBV11-3	TRBJ2-1	TRBD2	CASSLGAGRLAETQFF	TGTGCCAGCAGCTTAGGTGCGGGGAGACTAGCGGAGACCCAGTTCTTC
.	TRBV5-5	TRBJ2-3	TRBD1	CASSTDGTGGVLHTDTQYF	TGTGCCAGCAGCACTGACGGGACAGGGGGCGTCCTTCACACAGATACGCAGTATTTT
few	TRBV20-1	TRBJ1-2	TRBD1	CSDRTGGSYGYTF	TGCAGTGATCGCACAGGGGGCAGCTATGGATACACCTTC
.	TRBV11-3	TRBJ2-3	.	CASSPRRGAADTQYF	TGTGCCAGCAGCCCAAGACGGGGAGCCGCAGATACACAGTATTTT
.	TRBV11-2	TRBJ1-2	TRBD1	CASSPTGATYGYTF	TGTGCCAGCAGTCCGACAGGGGCTACCTATGGCTACACATTC
.	TRBV29-1	TRBJ2-7	.	CTDGASGIKEQYF	TGCACAGATGGGGCAAGTGGGATCAAAGAGCAGTACTTC
many	TRBV6-1	TRBJ2-6	TRBD1	CASSGTGHSGANVLTF	TGTGCCAGCTCCGGGACAGGCCACTCTGGGGCCAACGTCCTGACTTTC
few	TRBV5-4	TRBJ2-1	.	CASSLIGRNEQFF	TGTGCCAGCAGCTTGATCGGCCGCAATGAGCAGTTCTTC
many	TRBV12-5	TRBJ2-5	TRBD2	CASGQGLAGGQETQYF	TGTGCTAGTGGCCAAGGACTAGCGGGGGGGCAAGAGACCCAGTACTTC
.	TRBV11-2	TRBJ2-1	TRBD1	CASFLQGTYNEQFF	TGTGCCAGCTTCTTACAGGGGACCTACAATGAGCAGTTCTTC
.	TRBV7-9	TRBJ2-7	.	CASSSGSTNHEQYF	TGTGCCAGCAGCTCCGGTAGCACGAACCACGAGCAGTACTTC
.	TRBV11-3	TRBJ1-2	.	CASSHPDRLGGYNF	TGTGCCAGCAGCCACCCAGACAGGCTGGGGGGCTACAACTTC
.	TRBV4-3	TRBJ1-2	.	CASSQGRRPYFNYGYTF	TGTGCCAGCAGCCAAGGCAGGCGACCTTACTTCAACTATGGCTACACCTTC
.	TRBV6-2/TRBV6-3	TRBJ1-5	.	CASSFHMLVQPQHF	TGTGCCAGCAGTTTCCACATGTTAGTTCAGCCCCAGCATTTT
once	TRBV30	TRBJ1-4	.	CASSGAGFNEKLFF	TGTGCCTCAAGCGGGGCCGGATTTAATGAAAAACTGTTTTTT
.	TRBV4-3	TRBJ2-3	TRBD2	CASSHLAGERDTQYF	TGCGCTAGCAGCCACTTAGCGGGAGAGAGAGATACGCAGTATTTT